Listed here are 17 T cell receptor beta chains from one sample, sequenced in a study of blood T cell repertoires in COVID-19. Profiled with immunoSEQ multiplex PCR; TCRdb holds only in-frame clones, not every one. The sample yields some 340,000 clones, roughly 90% seen once. The specimen sequenced was PBMCs or T cells enriched from blood (not recorded which). The receptor source for this set is a woman aged 25 to 39 who had been exposed to COVID-19.

CDR3 nucleotides: TGTGCCTGGGGGCCTAGGACTCTTAACTATGGCTACACCTTC. Translation: CAWGPRTLNYGYTF. V and J are TRBV30 and TRBJ1-2; D gene ambiguous. CDR3 length: 14 residues. Germline V gives CDR1 GTSNPN, CDR2 SVGIG (reference sequence). V lost 5 bases to trimming and J lost 1 base, with 14 bases between them.

This chain connects TRBV11-2 to TRBJ1-2; D gene ambiguous. V lost 6 bases to trimming and J lost 0 bases, with 14 bases between them. There are 15 residues in the CDR3. From germline, CDR1 is SGHAT and CDR2 FQNNGV. CDR3 sequence: CASSFYTRANYGYTF. CDR3 sequence (DNA): TGTGCCAGCAGTTTTTATACGAGAGCTAACTATGGCTACACCTTC. The variable domain in full, with the rest retrieved from reference TRBV11-2 and TRBJ1-2, is EAGVAQSPRYKIIEKRQSVAFWCNPISGHATLYWYQQILGQGPKLLIQFQNNGVVDDSQLPKDRFSAERLKGVDSTLKIQPAKLEDSAVYLCASSFYTRANYGYTFGSGTRLTVV.

Many counts were recorded for this clone. The chain carries TRBV7-9 and TRBJ2-1, with D tentatively TRBD1 (5 bases). The germline gives CDR1 SEHNR, CDR2 FQNEAQ (reference sequence). The CDR3 contains 16 residues. Trimming took 2 bases from V and 0 from J, leaving 11 bases between them. In DNA form, the CDR3 reads TGTGCCAGCAGCTTACAGGGTCTGAGCTCCTACAATGAGCAGTTCTTC. It is translated as CASSLQGLSSYNEQFF.

V usage is TRBV9 and J usage is TRBJ2-7; TRBD2 agrees at 8 bases. The CDR3 contains 15 residues. After removal of 0 bases from V and 2 bases from J, the junction contained 4 bases not matched to a gene. The germline CDR1 and CDR2 sequences are SGDLS and YYNGEE. The CDR3 reads CASSVDSGATYEQYF. In DNA, the CDR3 is TGTGCCAGCAGCGTAGATAGCGGGGCTACCTACGAGCAGTACTTC.

The chain couples TRBV6-5 to TRBJ1-2, with 10 bases matching TRBD1. The V gene end was trimmed by 6 bases and the J gene end by 7 bases; junction bases not matched to a gene: 11. The germline CDR1 and CDR2 sequences are MNHEY and SVGAGI. This CDR3 has 15 amino acids. In nucleotides, the CDR3 is TGTGCCAGCAGCCTTCGGACAGGGGGACTAGGTGGCTACACCTTC. The encoded protein is CASSLRTGGLGGYTF.

The rearrangement uses TRBV7-6 and TRBJ2-7; 8 bases line up with TRBD2. The germline V gene has CDR1 SGHVS and CDR2 FNYEAQ. The V segment lost 4 bases and the J segment 0 bases; nucleotides outside the gene matches: 2. The CDR3 contains 14 residues. The CDR3 nucleotides read TGTGCCAGCAGCTCTACTAGCGGCTCCTACGAGCAGTACTTC. This translates into CASSSTSGSYEQYF.

The V call is TRBV9, the J call TRBJ1-2, with a tentative D call TRBD1 (5 bases). The CDR3 is 14 residues long. Germline CDR1 is SGDLS and CDR2 is YYNGEE. V lost 4 bases to trimming and J lost 1 base, with 11 bases between them. The CDR3 loop is CASSPFQGNYGYTF. Written as DNA, the CDR3 is TGTGCCAGCAGCCCCTTCCAGGGTAACTATGGCTACACCTTC.

CDR3 DNA: TGTGCCAGCTCACCGGGCCCAAATGAGCAGTTCTTC. Translated: CASSPGPNEQFF. The chain is built from TRBV18 and TRBJ2-1, with unresolved D. The CDR3 loop spans 12 amino acids. The germline CDR1 and CDR2 sequences are KGHSH and LQKENI. Trimming removed 3 bases from V and 7 bases from J, with 7 bases in between.

The chain couples TRBV6-1 to TRBJ1-3, with no clear D. CDR1 is MNHNS and CDR2 is SASEGT in the germline V gene. V was cut by 2 bases and J by 1 base, with 9 bases left in between. The CDR3 consists of 15 residues. The CDR3 loop is CASSEIPLSGNTIYF. DNA for the CDR3: TGTGCCAGCAGTGAAATCCCTCTTTCTGGAAACACCATATATTTT.

The chain joins TRBV5-8 to TRBJ2-3, with 12 nucleotides matching TRBD1. Germline V gene data show CDR1 as SGHTS and CDR2 as YDEGEE. The CDR3 is 17 amino acids. V lost 1 base to trimming and J lost 6 bases; unmatched junction nucleotides: 9. This chain's CDR3 is CASSLTGTGGGRDTQYF. DNA of the CDR3: TGTGCCAGCAGCTTGACCGGGACAGGGGGCGGGCGGGATACGCAGTATTTT.

The chain recombines TRBV5-5 with TRBJ1-5, with a tentative D call TRBD1 (5 bases). V was pared by 4 bases and J by 4 bases, with 6 bases between. Germline V CDR1 and CDR2: SGHKS, YYEKEE (reference sequence). The CDR3 spans 12 residues. CDR3 in DNA: TGTGCCAGCAGCCGACAGAATCAGCCCCAGCATTTT. This gives the protein CASSRQNQPQHF.

V gene TRBV19 combines with J gene TRBJ1-1; D ambiguous. The V gene lost 5 bases and the J gene lost 2 bases, with 12 bases spanning the gap. Germline assignment: CDR1 LNHDA and CDR2 SQIVND (reference sequence). This CDR3 is 14 amino acids long. For the CDR3, the DNA is TGTGCCAGTAGTCCACCTCAAGCTAACACTGAAGCTTTCTTT. Translated, it gives CASSPPQANTEAFF.

The chain uses TRBV2 and TRBJ1-2; D unresolved. Deletions cut 0 bases from V and 7 bases from J, with 15 bases between. The germline V gene encodes CDR1 SNHLY and CDR2 FYNNEI. The length of the CDR3 is 15 residues. The CDR3 bases are TGTGCCAGCAGTGAAGCAGTTGGGCAGCATGGTGGCTACACCTTC. Protein product: CASSEAVGQHGGYTF.

This chain connects TRBV5-5 to TRBJ1-2; maybe TRBD1 (5 bases). The ends were cut back, 4 bases at V and 3 bases at J, with 13 bases in the middle. The CDR3 extends over 14 amino acids. The germline V gene encodes CDR1 SGHKS and CDR2 YYEKEE (reference sequence). CDR3 in amino acids: CASSATGGDYGYTF. CDR3 bases: TGTGCCAGCAGCGCCACCGGGGGGGACTATGGCTACACCTTC.

This clone showed up just a few times. This chain uses TRBV7-9 with TRBJ2-5; D perhaps matches TRBD1 (5 bases). This CDR3 spans 15 amino acids. Trimming took off 1 base at V and 2 bases at J, with 11 bases between the two ends. Germline V CDR1 and CDR2: SEHNR, FQNEAQ (reference sequence). The CDR3: CASSLEGRGQETQYF. CDR3 sequence (DNA): TGTGCCAGCAGCTTAGAAGGAAGGGGACAAGAGACCCAGTACTTC.

This rearrangement joins TRBV9 to TRBJ2-3; D is unresolved. The V end was cut by 2 bases, the J end by 5 bases, with 6 bases between. Germline V gene data show CDR1 as SGDLS and CDR2 as YYNGEE. CDR3 length: 12 residues. The CDR3 sequence: CASSVSRDTQYF. DNA of the CDR3: TGTGCCAGCAGCGTTTCCCGAGATACGCAGTATTTT.

V and J are TRBV2 and TRBJ1-1; perhaps TRBD1 as D (5 bases). With 6 bases removed from V and 2 bases from J, the gap between germline ends came to 10 bases. Germline V CDR1 and CDR2: SNHLY, FYNNEI. The CDR3 has 13 residues. For the CDR3, the DNA is TGTGCCAGCAGATCTCAGGGCAACACTGAAGCTTTCTTT. Its translation is CASRSQGNTEAFF.